These T cell receptor beta chains were read from a single sample in a study of blood T cell repertoires in COVID-19. This table comes from immunoSEQ multiplex PCR, and its TCRdb copy is limited to in-frame clones, with some not included. The sample has roughly 180,000 clones, over 75% seen once; the top ten hold around 6%. Sequencing was done on a sample of PBMCs or T cells enriched from blood (not recorded which). The receptor source for this set is a woman aged 40 to 55 with acute COVID-19. Both conserved end residues are part of each CDR3. A D gene is named only where the DNA matches it firmly. Rows may omit the clone size; those that give it use once, few, many or a size class.

v_gene	abundance	d_gene	j_gene	CDR3nt	CDR3aa
TRBV6-5	-	TRBD1	TRBJ2-5	TGTGCCAGCAGTTACTCCTGGGACAGCCAAGAGACCCAGTACTTC	CASSYSWDSQETQYF
TRBV5-1	few	TRBD1	TRBJ2-5	TGCGCCAGCAGCTTGGAATGGGCCAGGGGGCTGGAGACCCAGTACTTC	CASSLEWARGLETQYF
TRBV30	few	TRBD2	TRBJ2-1	TGTGCCTGGCGGGGGGAACGCGAGCAGTTCTTC	CAWRGEREQFF
TRBV10-1	-	-	TRBJ1-4	TGCGCCAGCAGTGAGTCGGGGGGTTTAGCGGAAAAACTGTTTTTT	CASSESGGLAEKLFF
TRBV4-1	-	TRBD2	TRBJ2-1	TGCGCCAGCAGCCAAGAGTTTTCGGCGGGAGGGAGCAATGAGCAGTTCTTC	CASSQEFSAGGSNEQFF
TRBV27	-	-	TRBJ1-3	TGTGCCAGCAGTTTATCCCAGGGATTTGGAAACACCATATATTTT	CASSLSQGFGNTIYF
TRBV9	-	TRBD1	TRBJ1-2	TGTGCCAGCAGCGTACAGGGGGTGGGTAACTATGGCTACACCTTC	CASSVQGVGNYGYTF
TRBV12-3/TRBV12-4	once	TRBD2	TRBJ2-7	TGTGCCATACGGACTAGCGGAACCTACGAGCAGTACTTC	CAIRTSGTYEQYF
TRBV5-1	-	-	TRBJ1-2	TGCGCCAGCAGCTTGGGCAGAAACTATGGCTACACCTTC	CASSLGRNYGYTF
TRBV13	-	-	TRBJ2-5	TGTGCCAGCAGCGAGCCGGGGGAGACCCAGTACTTC	CASSEPGETQYF
TRBV2	-	TRBD2	TRBJ2-1	TGTGCCAGCATTGAACTAGCGGGAGTCCGGACCTACAATGAGCAGTTCTTC	CASIELAGVRTYNEQFF
TRBV6-4	-	-	TRBJ2-1	TGTGCCAGCAGTGACTCTATGAGCCTCACCTACAATGAGCAGTTCTTC	CASSDSMSLTYNEQFF
TRBV7-9	once	TRBD2	TRBJ2-1	TGTGCCAGCACCCCCTTACGGGGGGGGGTACTCAATGAGCAGTTCTTC	CASTPLRGGVLNEQFF
TRBV7-9	-	TRBD1	TRBJ1-2	TGTGCCAGCAGCTTAGCGCTAGGGACAGGGTATGGCTACACCTTC	CASSLALGTGYGYTF
TRBV6-5	-	-	TRBJ2-2	TGTGCCAGCAGTTACCCAGGACCGCGGGCCGGGGAGCTGTTTTTT	CASSYPGPRAGELFF
TRBV27	once	TRBD2	TRBJ2-5	TGTGCCAGCAGTTTGAAACTAGCGGGAGGTGACGAGACCCAGTACTTC	CASSLKLAGGDETQYF
TRBV5-1	-	-	TRBJ1-2	TGCGCCAGCAGCTTGGCCTCGACGGGAAACTATGGCTACACCTTC	CASSLASTGNYGYTF
TRBV19	-	-	TRBJ2-1	TGTGCCAGTAGTAGGAGAGGGGGCTCCTACAATGAGCAGTTCTTC	CASSRRGGSYNEQFF
TRBV5-5	-	-	TRBJ1-6	TGTGCCAGCAGCAGCCAGGGTAAAATCTCCTATAATTCACCCCTCCACTTT	CASSSQGKISYNSPLHF
TRBV7-2	-	TRBD1	TRBJ1-1	TGTGCCAGCAGCGTACAGGGGGGATCATGGGGGACTGAAGCTTTCTTT	CASSVQGGSWGTEAFF
TRBV5-4	-	TRBD2	TRBJ2-1	TGTGCCAGCAGCTCCGGGACTAGCGGGAAGGAGTTCTTC	CASSSGTSGKEFF
TRBV23-1	-	TRBD2	TRBJ2-1	TGCGCCAGCAGTCAATTAGGGGGACTAGCGGTAGTCCTAAGGTCCTACAATGAGCAGTTCTTC	CASSQLGGLAVVLRSYNEQFF
TRBV4-1	-	-	TRBJ2-5	TGCGCCAGCAGCCAAGAGCGGGCGCATTCCCCGGGGACCCAGTACTTC	CASSQERAHSPGTQYF